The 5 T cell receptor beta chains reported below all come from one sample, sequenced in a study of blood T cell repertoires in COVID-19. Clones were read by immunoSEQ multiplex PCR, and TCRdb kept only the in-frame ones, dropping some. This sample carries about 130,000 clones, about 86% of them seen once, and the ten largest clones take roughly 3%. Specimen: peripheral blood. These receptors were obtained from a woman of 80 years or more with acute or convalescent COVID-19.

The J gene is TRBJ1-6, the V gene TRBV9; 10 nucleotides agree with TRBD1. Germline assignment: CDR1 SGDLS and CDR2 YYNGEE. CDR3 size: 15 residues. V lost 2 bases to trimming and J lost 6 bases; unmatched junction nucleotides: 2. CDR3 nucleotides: TGTGCCAGCAGCGTCCGGGACAGGGGTAATTCACCCCTCCACTTT. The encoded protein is CASSVRDRGNSPLHF. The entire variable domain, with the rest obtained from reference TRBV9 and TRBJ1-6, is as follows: DSGVTQTPKHLITATGQRVTLRCSPRSGDLSVYWYQQSLDQGLQFLIQYYNGEERAKGNILERFSAQQFPDLHSELNLSSLELGDSALYFCASSVRDRGNSPLHFGNGTRLTVT.

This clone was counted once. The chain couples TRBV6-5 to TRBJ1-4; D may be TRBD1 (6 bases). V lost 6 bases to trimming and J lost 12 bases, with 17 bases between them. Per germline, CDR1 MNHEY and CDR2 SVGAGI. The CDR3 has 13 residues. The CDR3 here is CASRPFATGELFF. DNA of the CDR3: TGTGCCAGCAGGCCCTTTGCGACAGGAGAACTGTTTTTT.

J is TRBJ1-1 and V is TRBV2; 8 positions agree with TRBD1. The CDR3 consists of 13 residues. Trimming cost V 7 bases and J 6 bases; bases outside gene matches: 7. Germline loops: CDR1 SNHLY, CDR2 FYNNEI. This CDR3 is CASNAGQGAEAFF. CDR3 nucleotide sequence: TGTGCCAGCAACGCCGGACAGGGCGCTGAAGCTTTCTTT.

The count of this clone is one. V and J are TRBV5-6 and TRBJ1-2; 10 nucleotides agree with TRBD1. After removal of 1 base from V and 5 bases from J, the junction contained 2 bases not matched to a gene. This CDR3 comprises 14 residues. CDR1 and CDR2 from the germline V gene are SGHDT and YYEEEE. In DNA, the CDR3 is TGTGCCAGCAGCTTGACGGGACAGGGGTATGGCTACACCTTC. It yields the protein CASSLTGQGYGYTF.

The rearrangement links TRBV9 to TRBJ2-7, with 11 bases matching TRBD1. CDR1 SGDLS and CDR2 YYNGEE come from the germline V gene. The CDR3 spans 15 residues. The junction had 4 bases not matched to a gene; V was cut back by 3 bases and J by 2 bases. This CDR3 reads CASSEGTGGPYEQYF. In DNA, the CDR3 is TGTGCCAGCAGCGAAGGGACAGGGGGTCCCTACGAGCAGTACTTC.